These 23 T cell receptor beta chains were all obtained from the same sample, sequenced in a study of blood T cell repertoires in COVID-19. Using immunoSEQ multiplex PCR, the repertoire was profiled, and TCRdb retains in-frame clones only, with some absent. The sample gives roughly 340,000 clones, about 90% of which show up once; roughly 6.6% is in the top ten. The sequencing sample was made of peripheral blood. Receptor source: a woman in her 70s with COVID-19, enrolled during active disease.

J is TRBJ2-7 and V is TRBV11-2, with 16 positions matching TRBD2. The trim removed 6 bases at V and 2 bases at J, leaving 7 bases unmatched. The CDR3 covers 17 residues. Germline V gene sequence: CDR1 SGHAT, CDR2 FQNNGV. The CDR3 sequence: CASRPGLAGGRTYEQYF. In nucleotides, the CDR3 is TGTGCCAGCAGACCGGGACTAGCGGGGGGGCGGACCTACGAGCAGTACTTC.

This clone was seen a single time. The chain is built from TRBV30 and TRBJ1-2, with 9 bases fitting TRBD1. Looked up from germline, CDR1 is GTSNPN and CDR2 is SVGIG (reference sequence). J gave up 4 bases and V 4 bases, and 7 bases lay outside the gene matches. The CDR3 has 14 residues. DNA for the CDR3: TGTGCCTGGACTACAGGGGGCTCTCCCTATGGCTACACCTTC. It is translated as CAWTTGGSPYGYTF. Based on the CDR3 plus reference TRBV30 and TRBJ1-2, the full variable domain is SQTIHQWPATLVQPVGSPLSLECTVEGTSNPNLYWYRQAAGRGLQLLFYSVGIGQISSEVPQNLSASRPQDRQFILSSKKLLLSDSGFYLCAWTTGGSPYGYTFGSGTRLTVV.

The rearrangement links TRBV12-3 or TRBV12-4 to TRBJ2-3; D not certain. Trimming took 2 bases from V and 6 from J, leaving 6 bases between them. CDR3 length: 12 amino acids. Here the CDR3 DNA reads TGTGCCAGCAGTTTATCTTCTGATACGCAGTATTTT. Its translation is CASSLSSDTQYF.

The rearrangement uses TRBV27 and TRBJ2-1; tentative D call: TRBD2 (6 bases). Trimming pared 5 bases from V and 10 bases from J, leaving 12 bases between. The CDR3 is 12 residues long. Germline CDR1 is MNHEY and CDR2 is SMNVEV (reference sequence). The CDR3 is CASSPTRAEQFF. CDR3 coding DNA: TGTGCCAGCAGTCCGACTAGAGCAGAGCAGTTCTTC.

The chain combines TRBV6-2 or TRBV6-3 with TRBJ1-5; 10 bases line up with TRBD1. In germline, CDR1 is MNHEY, CDR2 SVGEGT. This CDR3 contains 19 residues. V gave up 5 bases and J gave up 0 bases; unmatched junction bases: 13. The CDR3 here is CASSPPRDRGPYSNQPQHF. CDR3 DNA: TGTGCCAGCAGTCCCCCCCGGGACAGGGGACCTTATAGCAATCAGCCCCAGCATTTT.

The chain uses TRBV20-1 and TRBJ1-6, with a tentative D call TRBD1 (6 bases). The CDR3 sequence is 13 residues long. Between the trimmed V and J ends, which lost 3 bases and 10 bases, there was a span of 13 bases. Germline CDR1 DFQATT, CDR2 SNEGSKA (reference sequence). CDR3 nucleotide sequence: TGCAGTGCTAGTTCAGGGGTTGGGTCACCCCTCCACTTT. Its translation: CSASSGVGSPLHF.

The chain couples TRBV19 to TRBJ1-6; a weak D match, TRBD1 (5 bases). Looked up from germline, CDR1 is LNHDA and CDR2 is SQIVND (reference sequence). This CDR3 is built from 18 residues. Trimming pared 0 bases from V and 0 bases from J, leaving 12 bases between. CDR3 sequence (DNA): TGTGCCAGTAGTATAGATCCGACAGTGAGCTCCTATAATTCACCCCTCCACTTT. Encoded protein: CASSIDPTVSSYNSPLHF.

V gene TRBV5-1 combines with J gene TRBJ1-2; maybe TRBD1 (6 bases). V shed 0 bases and J shed 6 bases, with 15 bases lying between them. The CDR3 consists of 15 residues. Germline CDR1 is SGHRS and CDR2 is YFSETQ. CDR3 DNA: TGCGCCAGCAGCTTGGGCCGTGAAACAGGGAATGGCTACACCTTC. Encoded protein: CASSLGRETGNGYTF.

This chain connects TRBV19 to TRBJ2-5; the D gene is possibly TRBD2 (6 bases). CDR1 is LNHDA, CDR2 SQIVND, per germline (reference sequence). The CDR3 contains 13 residues. V lost 5 bases, J lost 5 bases, and 12 bases lay in between. The CDR3 nucleotides are TGTGCCAGTAGTCTCGGCGCGGGGGAGACCCAGTACTTC. It encodes CASSLGAGETQYF.

This chain uses TRBV3-1 (or the pseudogene TRBV3-2) with TRBJ1-6, with TRBD1 matching over 7 bases. CDR3 length: 15 amino acids. The V segment lost 1 base and the J segment 8 bases; nucleotides outside the gene matches: 5. Per the germline V gene, CDR1 is LGHDT and CDR2 is YNNKEL (reference sequence). The CDR3 DNA follows: TGTGCCAGCAGCCAAGTGTGGCAGGGGGATTCACCCCTCCACTTT. Its translation is CASSQVWQGDSPLHF.

The chain combines TRBV18 with TRBJ1-3, with D unclear. V was shortened by 1 base and J by 1 base, with 14 bases between the two germline ends. The length of the CDR3 is 17 residues. Germline V gene lookup returns CDR1 KGHSH and CDR2 LQKENI. The CDR3 sequence is CASSPREGDLSGNTIYF. DNA of the CDR3: TGTGCCAGCTCACCACGAGAGGGAGATTTATCTGGAAACACCATATATTTT.

The chain carries TRBV3-1 (or the pseudogene TRBV3-2) and TRBJ1-1; 8 bases align to TRBD1. This CDR3 has 14 amino acids. The trim removed 5 bases at V and 0 bases at J, leaving 2 bases unmatched. The germline V gene has CDR1 LGHDT and CDR2 YNNKEL (reference sequence). CDR3 sequence reads: CASSLTGVNTEAFF. The CDR3 coding sequence is TGTGCCAGCAGCTTGACAGGGGTGAACACTGAAGCTTTCTTT.

This clone occurred once. The V call is TRBV11-2, the J call TRBJ1-5; the D gene is possibly TRBD1 (5 bases). V lost 3 bases, J lost 6 bases, and 9 bases lay in between. CDR1 SGHAT and CDR2 FQNNGV come from the germline V gene. The CDR3 is 13 amino acids. This chain's CDR3 is CASSFRGFQPQHF. The CDR3 bases are TGTGCCAGCAGCTTTAGGGGTTTTCAGCCCCAGCATTTT.

This clone was seen a single time. The chain is built from TRBV30 and TRBJ1-3; possible D gene TRBD1, 5 bases. V dropped 0 bases and J dropped 8 bases, with 14 bases sitting between them. From germline, CDR1 is GTSNPN and CDR2 SVGIG (reference sequence). The CDR3 is 14 residues long. CDR3 in DNA: TGTGCCTGGAGTGTATCTGTGGGGCCCGACACCATATATTTT. Its translation is CAWSVSVGPDTIYF.

The chain uses TRBV27 and TRBJ2-7; TRBD1 aligns across 7 bases. J lost 4 bases, V lost 8 bases, and 11 bases had no gene match. The CDR3 loop spans 14 amino acids. Looked up from germline, CDR1 is MNHEY and CDR2 is SMNVEV (reference sequence). CDR3 amino acids: CASRLADRRYEQYF. DNA for the CDR3: TGTGCCAGCCGGCTTGCGGACAGGCGGTACGAGCAGTACTTC.

The rearrangement joins TRBV18 to TRBJ2-1, with D perhaps matching TRBD1 (6 bases). V shed 3 bases and J shed 7 bases, with 13 bases lying between them. CDR1 is KGHSH, CDR2 LQKENI, per germline. This CDR3 spans 14 amino acids. CDR3 residues: CASSPILTGNEQFF. The CDR3 nucleotides are TGTGCCAGCTCACCGATACTAACAGGGAATGAGCAGTTCTTC.

The CDR3 sequence is CAITSQTGDSYEQYF. For the CDR3, the DNA is TGTGCCATCACCTCCCAGACAGGGGACTCCTACGAGCAGTACTTC. The rearrangement uses TRBV10-3 and TRBJ2-7; 8 bases align to TRBD1. CDR3 size: 15 residues. The germline gives CDR1 ENHRY, CDR2 SYGVKD. After removal of 7 bases from V and 0 bases from J, the junction contained 8 bases not matched to a gene.

The V call is TRBV2, the J call TRBJ1-2; D is uncertain. Looked up from germline, CDR1 is SNHLY and CDR2 is FYNNEI. The CDR3 has 12 residues. Trimming pared 8 bases from V and 4 bases from J, leaving 11 bases between. The CDR3 loop reads CASGAGFYGYTF. CDR3 coding DNA: TGTGCCAGCGGAGCGGGGTTCTATGGCTACACCTTC.

The V and J genes are TRBV7-3 and TRBJ2-5; 9 bases fit TRBD2. CDR1 and CDR2 (germline): SGHTA, FQGTGA. The J segment lost 1 base and the V segment lost 2 bases, leaving 2 bases of the junction unmatched. The CDR3 is 15 amino acids. Here the CDR3 reads CASSLAGGSQETQYF. The CDR3, as DNA: TGTGCCAGCAGCTTAGCGGGGGGGTCCCAAGAGACCCAGTACTTC.

The V and J genes are TRBV19 and TRBJ2-1; 8 bases line up with TRBD1. V shed 6 bases and J 7 bases; nucleotides not matched to a gene: 11. Germline loops: CDR1 LNHDA, CDR2 SQIVND (reference sequence). The CDR3 is 15 residues long. The CDR3 is CASRKGGQVFNEQFF. The CDR3, as DNA: TGTGCCAGTAGAAAAGGGGGACAGGTTTTTAATGAGCAGTTCTTC.

The chain combines TRBV19 with TRBJ1-4; tentatively, D is TRBD1 (5 bases). Germline CDR1 LNHDA, CDR2 SQIVND (reference sequence). The V end lost 3 bases, the J end lost 7 bases, and 6 bases lay between the germline ends. This CDR3 spans 12 amino acids. The CDR3 DNA reads as TGTGCCAGTAGTATGGGGCGTGAAAAACTGTTTTTT. The encoded protein is CASSMGREKLFF.

CDR3 sequence reads: CASSFIRDINQPQHF. Here the CDR3 DNA reads TGTGCCAGCAGTTTCATACGGGACATCAATCAGCCCCAGCATTTT. This chain connects TRBV27 to TRBJ1-5; D is possibly TRBD1 (6 bases). CDR3 length: 15 residues. V lost 3 bases to trimming and J lost 3 bases, with 12 bases between them. In germline, CDR1 is MNHEY, CDR2 SMNVEV (reference sequence).

The CDR3 coding sequence is TGTGCCAGCAGTTGGCCGGGACAGGGGGACTATGGCTACACCTTC. Amino acid sequence: CASSWPGQGDYGYTF. The chain links TRBV6-2 or TRBV6-3 to TRBJ1-2; TRBD1 matches at 11 bases. The CDR3 extends over 15 amino acids. V lost 4 bases, J lost 3 bases, and 4 bases stayed unmatched. Germline V gene sequence: CDR1 MNHEY, CDR2 SVGEGT.